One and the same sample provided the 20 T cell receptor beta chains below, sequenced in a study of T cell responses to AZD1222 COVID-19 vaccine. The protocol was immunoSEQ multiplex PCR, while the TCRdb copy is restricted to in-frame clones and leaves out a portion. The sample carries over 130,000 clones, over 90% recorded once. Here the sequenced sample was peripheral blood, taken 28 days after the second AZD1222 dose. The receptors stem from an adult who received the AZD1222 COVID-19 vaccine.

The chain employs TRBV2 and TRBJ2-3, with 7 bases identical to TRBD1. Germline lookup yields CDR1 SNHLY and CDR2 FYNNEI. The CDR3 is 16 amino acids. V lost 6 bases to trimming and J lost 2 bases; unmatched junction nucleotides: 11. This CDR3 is CASRRGHSRNTDTQYF. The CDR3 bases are TGTGCCAGCAGGAGGGGGCATTCCCGAAACACAGATACGCAGTATTTT.

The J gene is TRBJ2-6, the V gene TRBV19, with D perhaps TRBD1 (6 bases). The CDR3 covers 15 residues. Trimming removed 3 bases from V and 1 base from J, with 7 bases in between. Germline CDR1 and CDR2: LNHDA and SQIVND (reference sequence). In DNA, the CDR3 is TGTGCCAGTAGTATCACAGGGTCTGGGGCCAACGTCCTGACTTTC. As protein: CASSITGSGANVLTF.

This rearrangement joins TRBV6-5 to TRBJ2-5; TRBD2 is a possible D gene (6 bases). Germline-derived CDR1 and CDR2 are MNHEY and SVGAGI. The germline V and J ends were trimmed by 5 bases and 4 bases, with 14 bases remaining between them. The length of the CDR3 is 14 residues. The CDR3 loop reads CASSRPGAGETQYF. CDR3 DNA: TGTGCCAGCAGTAGGCCGGGAGCAGGAGAGACCCAGTACTTC.

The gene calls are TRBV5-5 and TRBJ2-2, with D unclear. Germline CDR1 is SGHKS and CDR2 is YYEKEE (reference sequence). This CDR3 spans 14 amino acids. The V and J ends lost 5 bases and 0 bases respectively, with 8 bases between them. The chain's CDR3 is CASRSAANTGELFF. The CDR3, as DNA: TGTGCCAGCAGGTCGGCAGCGAACACCGGGGAGCTGTTTTTT.

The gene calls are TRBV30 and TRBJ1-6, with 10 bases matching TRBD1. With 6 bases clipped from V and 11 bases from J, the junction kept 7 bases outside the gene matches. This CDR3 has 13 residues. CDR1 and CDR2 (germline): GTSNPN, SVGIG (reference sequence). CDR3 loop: CACSRDRGTPLHF. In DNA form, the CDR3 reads TGTGCCTGTAGCCGGGACAGGGGAACACCCCTCCACTTT.

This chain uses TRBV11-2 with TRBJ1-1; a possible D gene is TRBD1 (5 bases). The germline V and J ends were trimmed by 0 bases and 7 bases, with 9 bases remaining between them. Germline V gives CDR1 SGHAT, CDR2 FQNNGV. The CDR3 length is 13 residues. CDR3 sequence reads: CASSLETASEAFF. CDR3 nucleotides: TGTGCCAGCAGCTTAGAGACAGCTAGTGAAGCTTTCTTT.

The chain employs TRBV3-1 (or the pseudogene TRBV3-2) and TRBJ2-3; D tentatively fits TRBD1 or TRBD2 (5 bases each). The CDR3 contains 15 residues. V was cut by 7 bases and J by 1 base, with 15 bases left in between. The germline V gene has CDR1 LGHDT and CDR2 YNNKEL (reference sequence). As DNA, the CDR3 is TGTGCCAGCACCATGGGGGACGGACGCACAGATACGCAGTATTTT. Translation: CASTMGDGRTDTQYF.

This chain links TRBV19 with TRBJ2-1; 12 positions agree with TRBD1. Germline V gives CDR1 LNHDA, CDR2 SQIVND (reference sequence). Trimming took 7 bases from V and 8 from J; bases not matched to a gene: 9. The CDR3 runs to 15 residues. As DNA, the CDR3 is TGTGCCAGTAACCCCGGGACAGGGGGCTCTGATGAGCAGTTCTTC. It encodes CASNPGTGGSDEQFF.

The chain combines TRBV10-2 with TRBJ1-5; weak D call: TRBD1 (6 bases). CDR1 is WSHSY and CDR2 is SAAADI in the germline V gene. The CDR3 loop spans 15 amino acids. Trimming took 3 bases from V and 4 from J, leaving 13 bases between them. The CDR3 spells CASSDSGRGNQPQHF. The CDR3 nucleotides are TGCGCCAGCAGTGACTCCGGGAGGGGGAATCAGCCCCAGCATTTT.

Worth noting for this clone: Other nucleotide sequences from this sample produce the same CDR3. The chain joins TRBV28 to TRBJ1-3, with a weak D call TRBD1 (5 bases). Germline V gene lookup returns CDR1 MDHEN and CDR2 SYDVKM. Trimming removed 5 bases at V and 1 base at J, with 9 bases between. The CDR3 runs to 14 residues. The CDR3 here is CASSPWGSGNTIYF. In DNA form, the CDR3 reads TGTGCCAGCAGTCCATGGGGGTCTGGAAACACCATATATTTT.

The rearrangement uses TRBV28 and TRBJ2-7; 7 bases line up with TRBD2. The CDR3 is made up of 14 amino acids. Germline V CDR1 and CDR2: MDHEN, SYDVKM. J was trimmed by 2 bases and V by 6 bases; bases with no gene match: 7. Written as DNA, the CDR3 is TGTGCCAGCAGCATTTTAGCGGGCGCCTACGAGCAGTACTTC. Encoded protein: CASSILAGAYEQYF.

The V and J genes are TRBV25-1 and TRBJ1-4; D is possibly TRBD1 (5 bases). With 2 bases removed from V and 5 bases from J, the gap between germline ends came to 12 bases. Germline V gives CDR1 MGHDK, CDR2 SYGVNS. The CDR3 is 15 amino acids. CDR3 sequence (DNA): TGTGCCAGCAGTGAAACCGGGACGGAAAATGAAAAACTGTTTTTT. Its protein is CASSETGTENEKLFF.

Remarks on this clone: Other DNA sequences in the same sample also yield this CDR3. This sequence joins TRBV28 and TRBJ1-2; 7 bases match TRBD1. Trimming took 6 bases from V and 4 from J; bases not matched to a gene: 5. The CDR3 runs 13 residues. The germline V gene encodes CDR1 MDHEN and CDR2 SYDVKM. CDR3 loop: CASSLQGLYGYTF. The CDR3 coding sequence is TGTGCCAGCAGCTTACAGGGGCTCTATGGCTACACCTTC.

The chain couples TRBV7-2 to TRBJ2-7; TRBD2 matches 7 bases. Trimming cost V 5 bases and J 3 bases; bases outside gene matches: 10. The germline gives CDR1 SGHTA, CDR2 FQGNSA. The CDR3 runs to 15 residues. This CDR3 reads CASSPRLAVNYEQYF. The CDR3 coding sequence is TGTGCCAGCAGCCCCCGACTAGCAGTTAACTACGAGCAGTACTTC.

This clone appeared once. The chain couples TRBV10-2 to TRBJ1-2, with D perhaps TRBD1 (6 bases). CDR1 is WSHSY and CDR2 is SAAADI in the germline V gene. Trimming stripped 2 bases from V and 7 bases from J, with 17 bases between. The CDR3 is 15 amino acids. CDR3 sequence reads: CASSEAGGAQFGYTF. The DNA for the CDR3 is TGCGCCAGCAGTGAGGCCGGGGGGGCGCAGTTTGGCTACACCTTC.

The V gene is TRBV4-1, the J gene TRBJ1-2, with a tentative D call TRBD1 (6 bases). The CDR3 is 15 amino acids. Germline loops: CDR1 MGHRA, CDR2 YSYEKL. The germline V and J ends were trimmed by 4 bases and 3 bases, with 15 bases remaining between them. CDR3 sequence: CASSRMGGMDYGYTF. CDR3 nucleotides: TGCGCCAGCAGCCGGATGGGGGGCATGGACTATGGCTACACCTTC.

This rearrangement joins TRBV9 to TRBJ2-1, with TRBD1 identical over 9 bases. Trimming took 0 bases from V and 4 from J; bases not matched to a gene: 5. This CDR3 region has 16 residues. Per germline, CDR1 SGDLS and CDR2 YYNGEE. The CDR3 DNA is TGTGCCAGCAGCGTAGGGGGGACAGGGCCGTACAATGAGCAGTTCTTC. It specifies CASSVGGTGPYNEQFF.

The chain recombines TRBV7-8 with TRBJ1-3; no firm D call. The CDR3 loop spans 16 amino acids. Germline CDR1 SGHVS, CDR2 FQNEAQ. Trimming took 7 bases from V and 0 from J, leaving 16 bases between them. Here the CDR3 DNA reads TGTGCCAGCACCCCAAGGGCGTTTCTCTCTGGAAACACCATATATTTT. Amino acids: CASTPRAFLSGNTIYF. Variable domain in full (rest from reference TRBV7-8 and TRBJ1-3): GAGVSQSPRYKVAKRGQDVALRCDPISGHVSLFWYQQALGQGPEFLTYFQNEAQLDKSGLPSDRFFAERPEGSVSTLKIQRTQQEDSAVYLCASTPRAFLSGNTIYFGEGSWLTVV.

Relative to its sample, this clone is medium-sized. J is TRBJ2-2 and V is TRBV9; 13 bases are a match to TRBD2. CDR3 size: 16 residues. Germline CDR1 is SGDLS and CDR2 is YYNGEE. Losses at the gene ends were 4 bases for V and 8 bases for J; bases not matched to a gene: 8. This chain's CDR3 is CASSSTSGRAYGELFF. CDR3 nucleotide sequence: TGTGCCAGCAGCTCAACTAGCGGGAGGGCCTATGGGGAGCTGTTTTTT.

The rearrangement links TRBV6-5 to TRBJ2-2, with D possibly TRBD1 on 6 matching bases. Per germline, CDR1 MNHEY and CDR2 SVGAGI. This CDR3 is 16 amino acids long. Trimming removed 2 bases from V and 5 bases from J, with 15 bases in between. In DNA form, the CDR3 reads TGTGCCAGCAGTTACGGGGGCAGGAGTGGGACCGGGGAGCTGTTTTTT. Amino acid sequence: CASSYGGRSGTGELFF.